The 20 T cell receptor beta chains reported below all come from one sample, sequenced in a study of shared clonotypes between healthy human individuals. The table came from immunoSEQ multiplex PCR; TCRdb's copy has only in-frame clones and leaves some out. The sample lists under 1,100,000 clones, approximately 76% occurring once. The sequenced sample was memory CD4+ T cells sorted from blood. This sample's subset: CD45RA-negative fraction. Source of these receptors: a young man in good health.

The rearrangement links TRBV18 to TRBJ1-3; D uncertain. Germline V gene data show CDR1 as KGHSH and CDR2 as LQKENI. The germline V and J ends were trimmed by 8 bases and 7 bases, with 18 bases remaining between them. The CDR3 is 14 residues long. The CDR3, as DNA: TGTGCCAGCCTTTCCGGACTCCCAACGAACACCATATATTTT. It specifies CASLSGLPTNTIYF.

This chain links TRBV5-1 with TRBJ2-7; D remains ambiguous. Germline loops: CDR1 SGHRS, CDR2 YFSETQ. Trimming cost V 9 bases and J 5 bases, with 18 bases left between them. The CDR3 runs 13 residues. The CDR3 DNA reads TGCGCCACCCGGCCCTGGGGAAACGACGAGCAGTACTTC. Protein: CATRPWGNDEQYF.

This clone occurred once. The rearrangement links TRBV9 to TRBJ1-2; TRBD1 might be the D (6 bases). V lost 0 bases to trimming and J lost 3 bases, with 15 bases between them. The CDR3 has 16 residues. The germline CDR1 and CDR2 sequences are SGDLS and YYNGEE. DNA for the CDR3: TGTGCCAGCAGCGTAGAGGATGGGGGCTTGGACTATGGCTACACCTTC. This encodes CASSVEDGGLDYGYTF.

The chain recombines TRBV18 with TRBJ2-1; D could derive from TRBD1 or TRBD2 (7 bases each). The V end was cut by 7 bases, the J end by 3 bases, with 16 bases between. CDR3 length: 15 amino acids. Germline values: CDR1 KGHSH, CDR2 LQKENI. In nucleotides, the CDR3 is TGTGCCAGCTGGGGAGGGGACAGAGACTACAATGAGCAGTTCTTC. It translates to CASWGGDRDYNEQFF.

The rearrangement joins TRBV5-1 to TRBJ1-2, with D hard to call. V was cut by 7 bases and J by 2 bases, with 9 bases left in between. From germline, CDR1 is SGHRS and CDR2 YFSETQ. CDR3 length: 12 amino acids. CDR3 sequence: CASSETNYGYTF. CDR3 nucleotides: TGCGCCAGCTCAGAAACGAACTATGGCTACACCTTC.

The rearrangement joins TRBV5-4 to TRBJ2-5; TRBD2 matches at 11 bases. J gave up 5 bases and V 9 bases, and 6 bases lay outside the gene matches. Germline CDR1 SGHNT, CDR2 YYREEE (reference sequence). CDR3 length: 13 residues. As DNA, the CDR3 is TGTGCCATCGGGACTAGCGGAAGGGAGACCCAGTACTTC. Its translation: CAIGTSGRETQYF.

V and J are TRBV6-5 and TRBJ2-7; 9 bases are shared with TRBD2. Trimming took 7 bases from V and 1 from J; bases not matched to a gene: 5. Germline lookup yields CDR1 MNHEY and CDR2 SVGAGI. The CDR3 runs to 14 residues. The DNA of the CDR3 is TGTGCCAGCACCGGGGCGGGAGGGTCCTACGAGCAGTACTTC. The encoded protein is CASTGAGGSYEQYF.

The chain combines TRBV18 with TRBJ2-2, with D perhaps being TRBD1 or TRBD2 (5 bases each). Germline-derived CDR1 and CDR2 are KGHSH and LQKENI. Trimming took 0 bases from V and 0 from J, leaving 8 bases between them. The CDR3 contains 16 residues. The CDR3 DNA is TGTGCCAGCTCACCACCTACGGGACCGAACACCGGGGAGCTGTTTTTT. The encoded protein is CASSPPTGPNTGELFF.

The chain recombines TRBV7-2 with TRBJ2-2, with 9 bases lining up with TRBD2. CDR1 SGHTA and CDR2 FQGNSA come from the germline V gene. Trimming took 1 base from V and 4 from J; bases not matched to a gene: 4. CDR3 size: 16 residues. CDR3 sequence (DNA): TGTGCCAGCAGCTTAGTTGCGGGGGGGTCCACCGGGGAGCTGTTTTTT. This translates into CASSLVAGGSTGELFF.

This clone occurred a few times. The J gene is TRBJ1-5, the V gene TRBV6-6; D call uncertain. The CDR3 extends over 13 amino acids. Germline V lookup: CDR1 MNHNY, CDR2 SVGAGI (reference sequence). The V gene lost 6 bases and the J gene lost 11 bases, with 17 bases spanning the gap. The CDR3 nucleotides read TGTGCCAGCAGGGCCAAGGTAGCCCAAGCCCAGCATTTT. Protein product: CASRAKVAQAQHF.

The CDR3 loop reads CASGDPVGGLRSYNEQFF. As DNA, the CDR3 is TGTGCTAGTGGTGACCCGGTGGGAGGGCTAAGGTCCTACAATGAGCAGTTCTTC. The gene calls are TRBV12-5 and TRBJ2-1; 7 nucleotides line up with TRBD2. J gave up 1 base and V 5 bases, and 14 bases lay outside the gene matches. Germline V gene data show CDR1 as LGHNT and CDR2 as FRNRAP. This CDR3 has 18 amino acids. The full variable domain, with the rest looked up from reference TRBV12-5 and TRBJ2-1, is DARVTQTPRHKVTEMGQEVTMRCQPILGHNTVFWYRQTMMQGLELLAYFRNRAPLDDSGMPKDRFSAEMPDATLATLKIQPSEPRDSAVYFCASGDPVGGLRSYNEQFFGPGTRLTVL.

The CDR3 here is CAIRDRDTEAFF. CDR3 nucleotide sequence: TGCGCCATCCGGGACAGGGACACTGAAGCTTTCTTT. This chain connects TRBV10-2 to TRBJ1-1; 9 bases map to TRBD1. Germline V gives CDR1 WSHSY, CDR2 SAAADI. The CDR3 totals 12 residues. Trimming at V came to 10 bases and at J to 3 bases, leaving 3 bases not matched to a gene.

V usage is TRBV5-1 and J usage is TRBJ2-7; 8 positions match TRBD1. The J segment lost 7 bases and the V segment lost 3 bases, leaving 12 bases of the junction unmatched. The CDR3 sequence is 15 residues long. Germline V gene lookup returns CDR1 SGHRS and CDR2 YFSETQ. The CDR3 DNA reads TGCGCCAGCAGCTACAGTCCCGGGACAGGTTCGGAGCAGTACTTC. Translation: CASSYSPGTGSEQYF.

V usage is TRBV6-4 and J usage is TRBJ2-3; 8 bases fit TRBD2. CDR1 is MRHNA, CDR2 SNTAGT, per germline. With V trimmed by 6 bases and J by 2 bases, 22 bases remained unmatched. There are 20 residues in the CDR3. The CDR3 DNA reads as TGTGCCAGCAGGGGATGCCTAGCGGGCCCAATCAAGGGGTCCACAGATACGCAGTATTTT. Protein product: CASRGCLAGPIKGSTDTQYF.

The chain combines TRBV19 with TRBJ2-1; 8 nucleotides match TRBD2. This CDR3 is built from 14 residues. CDR1 and CDR2 (germline): LNHDA, SQIVND (reference sequence). J lost 7 bases, V lost 3 bases, and 5 bases had no gene match. This chain's CDR3 is CASSIAGGGNEQFF. CDR3 DNA: TGTGCCAGTAGTATTGCGGGAGGTGGGAATGAGCAGTTCTTC. The whole variable domain, filled in from reference TRBV19 and TRBJ2-1, reads DGGITQSPKYLFRKEGQNVTLSCEQNLNHDAMYWYRQDPGQGLRLIYYSQIVNDFQKGDIAEGYSVSREKKESFPLTVTSAQKNPTAFYLCASSIAGGGNEQFFGPGTRLTVL.

Regarding this clone: A much larger clone differs from this one at a single base, so this may be a read error. The rearrangement uses TRBV7-8 and TRBJ1-1; D remains unclear. Germline CDR1 and CDR2: SGHVS and FQNEAQ. CDR3 size: 12 residues. Trimming took off 5 bases at V and 1 base at J, with 5 bases between the two ends. CDR3 sequence: CASSPKNTEAFF. The CDR3, as DNA: TGTGCCAGCAGCCCAAAGAACACTGAAGCTTTCTTT.

The J gene is TRBJ2-1, the V gene TRBV5-1; 9 nucleotides match TRBD2. The CDR3 extends over 16 amino acids. Germline values: CDR1 SGHRS, CDR2 YFSETQ. V shed 0 bases and J 8 bases; nucleotides not matched to a gene: 9. The CDR3 region is CASSLARLAGVHEQFF. CDR3 bases: TGCGCCAGCAGCTTGGCGAGGTTAGCGGGGGTCCATGAGCAGTTCTTC.

The chain is built from TRBV5-5 and TRBJ2-5; D is unresolved. From germline, CDR1 is SGHKS and CDR2 YYEKEE (reference sequence). Trimming pared 4 bases from V and 6 bases from J, leaving 7 bases between. The CDR3 loop spans 11 amino acids. The CDR3 here is CASSPEKTQYF. The CDR3 nucleotides read TGTGCCAGCAGCCCGGAGAAGACCCAGTACTTC.

The chain uses TRBV2 and TRBJ1-1; D is unclear. CDR1 and CDR2 from the germline V gene are SNHLY and FYNNEI. Trimming left V 6 bases short and J 0 bases short, with 5 bases between. The CDR3 extends over 12 amino acids. CDR3 sequence (DNA): TGTGCCAGCAGCACCATGAACACTGAAGCTTTCTTT. Protein sequence: CASSTMNTEAFF.

Concerning this clone itself: Other DNA sequences from this sample encode an identical CDR3 as well. This chain uses TRBV7-2 with TRBJ2-5; D is uncertain. Trimming stripped 0 bases from V and 3 bases from J, with 8 bases between. Germline values: CDR1 SGHTA, CDR2 FQGNSA. The CDR3 has 14 amino acids. In DNA, the CDR3 is TGTGCCAGCAGCTTAGCGGGTGCGAAAGAGACCCAGTACTTC. The encoded protein is CASSLAGAKETQYF.